Listed here are 25 T cell receptor beta chains from one sample, sequenced in a study of lymphopenia after photon versus proton radiotherapy. Measured with immunoSEQ multiplex PCR; TCRdb has only the in-frame clones, and not every one. The sample lists 20,000 to 25,000 clones, 85% occurring once. Source: peripheral blood, taken from a patient treated with photon-based radiotherapy. The source is a man aged 60-69 years with pancreatic cancer.

This rearrangement joins TRBV11-2 to TRBJ2-5, with TRBD1 matching 10 bases. The V gene end was trimmed by 1 base and the J gene end by 2 bases; junction bases not matched to a gene: 1. The CDR3 length is 15 residues. Germline-derived CDR1 and CDR2 are SGHAT and FQNNGV. The DNA of the CDR3 is TGTGCCAGCAGCTTAGTGGGACAGGGGCAAGAGACCCAGTACTTC. Amino acid sequence: CASSLVGQGQETQYF.

This chain joins TRBV4-3 and TRBJ2-1; 7 positions match TRBD2. Germline CDR1 reads LGHNA; CDR2 reads YSLEER. V trimming: 3 bases; J trimming: 7 bases; junction bases outside the gene matches: 9. This CDR3 region has 15 residues. In DNA, the CDR3 is TGCGCCAGCAGCCAGTTCTGGGGGGGGAAAAATGAGCAGTTCTTC. Residues: CASSQFWGGKNEQFF.

The genes are TRBV11-3 and TRBJ2-7; 8 bases fit TRBD1. V lost 1 base, J lost 4 bases, and 6 bases stayed unmatched. Germline CDR1 SGHNT, CDR2 YENEEA. CDR3 length: 15 amino acids. CDR3 loop: CASSLVQGAGYEQYF. The DNA for the CDR3 is TGTGCCAGCAGCTTAGTTCAGGGGGCGGGTTACGAGCAGTACTTC. Filled out from reference TRBV11-3 and TRBJ2-7, the complete variable domain reads EAGVVQSPRYKIIEKKQPVAFWCNPISGHNTLYWYLQNLGQGPELLIRYENEEAVDDSQLPKDRFSAERLKGVDSTLKIQPAELGDSAVYLCASSLVQGAGYEQYFGPGTRLTVT.

The chain employs TRBV4-3 and TRBJ1-3; D is possibly TRBD1 (5 bases). Trimming left V 4 bases short and J 1 base short, with 20 bases between. The germline V gene has CDR1 LGHNA and CDR2 YSLEER. CDR3 length: 18 residues. CDR3 region: CASSLDPSGFRSGNTIYF. The CDR3 DNA is TGCGCCAGCAGCCTCGACCCCTCAGGGTTTCGGTCTGGAAACACCATATATTTT.

The CDR3 loop reads CASSLGDSFYEQYF. CDR3 DNA: TGCGCCAGCAGCTTGGGGGACAGCTTTTACGAGCAGTACTTC. The chain links TRBV5-1 to TRBJ2-7; 7 nucleotides align to TRBD1. The V segment lost 0 bases and the J segment 4 bases; nucleotides outside the gene matches: 4. The germline V gene has CDR1 SGHRS and CDR2 YFSETQ. The CDR3 is made up of 14 amino acids. Looking up the rest from reference TRBV5-1 and TRBJ2-7 gives the full variable domain: KAGVTQTPRYLIKTRGQQVTLSCSPISGHRSVSWYQQTPGQGLQFLFEYFSETQRNKGNFPGRFSGRQFSNSRSEMNVSTLELGDSALYLCASSLGDSFYEQYFGPGTRLTVT.

V usage is TRBV7-9 and J usage is TRBJ1-1; TRBD1 is a possible D gene (6 bases). The CDR3 is 14 amino acids. Germline CDR1 reads SEHNR; CDR2 reads FQNEAQ (reference sequence). Deletions cut 8 bases from V and 6 bases from J, with 19 bases between. The DNA of the CDR3 is TGTGCCAGCCTCCGAAGGGGGACCGTCGCTGAAGCTTTCTTT. This gives the protein CASLRRGTVAEAFF.

The chain employs TRBV5-5 and TRBJ2-1; D unclear. CDR1 and CDR2 from the germline V gene are SGHKS and YYEKEE (reference sequence). The CDR3 spans 13 residues. V lost 4 bases and J lost 6, with 11 bases in between. Here the CDR3 reads CASSQGWGNEQFF. The CDR3 nucleotides are TGTGCCAGCAGCCAAGGATGGGGCAATGAGCAGTTCTTC.

The gene calls are TRBV4-1 and TRBJ1-4; 7 bases line up with TRBD1. Germline V gene data show CDR1 as MGHRA and CDR2 as YSYEKL. The CDR3 length is 14 residues. Trimming took 4 bases from V and 5 from J; bases not matched to a gene: 4. CDR3 sequence: CASSRPGGNEKLFF. Here the CDR3 DNA reads TGCGCCAGCAGCCGGCCAGGGGGGAATGAAAAACTGTTTTTT.

This chain uses TRBV21-1 with TRBJ2-1; the table's D call, TRBD2, has no DNA check behind it. TRBV21-1 is listed as a pseudogene. CDR3 length: 16 amino acids. The CDR3 coding sequence is TGTGCCAGCCAATTGGGGAAGCGGGAACACTACAATGAGCAGTTCTTC. Protein product: CASQLGKREHYNEQFF.

This sequence joins TRBV5-1 and TRBJ2-3, with 9 bases fitting TRBD1. The CDR3 covers 15 residues. Germline trimming cut 5 bases from V and 3 bases from J; bases unmatched to any gene: 7. CDR1 is SGHRS and CDR2 is YFSETQ in the germline V gene. CDR3 residues: CASSTFGQGTDTQYF. Written as DNA, the CDR3 is TGCGCCAGCAGTACATTCGGACAGGGGACAGATACGCAGTATTTT.

This clone has a single count. The J gene is TRBJ1-2, the V gene TRBV19, with D possibly TRBD1 on 5 matching bases. This CDR3 is 14 amino acids long. Looked up from germline, CDR1 is LNHDA and CDR2 is SQIVND (reference sequence). The germline V and J ends were trimmed by 8 bases and 4 bases, with 17 bases remaining between them. Here the CDR3 reads CASVDGTETYGYTF. The CDR3 region has the DNA TGTGCCAGTGTAGACGGGACTGAGACCTATGGCTACACCTTC.

This chain connects TRBV18 to TRBJ2-7; D is perhaps TRBD1 (6 bases). From germline, CDR1 is KGHSH and CDR2 LQKENI. The V gene lost 4 bases and the J gene lost 5 bases, with 15 bases spanning the gap. The CDR3 contains 14 residues. CDR3 nucleotide sequence: TGTGCCAGCTCACAACTAGAACAGGGTAACGAGCAGTACTTC. Its protein product is CASSQLEQGNEQYF.

This clone was seen a few times. The rearrangement joins TRBV6-1 to TRBJ1-6, with TRBD1 identical over 11 bases. CDR1 MNHNS and CDR2 SASEGT come from the germline V gene. CDR3 size: 14 residues. With 10 bases clipped from V and 6 bases from J, the junction kept 5 bases outside the gene matches. CDR3 sequence reads: CATRTGGRNSPLHF. The CDR3, as DNA: TGTGCCACCCGGACAGGGGGCCGTAATTCACCCCTCCACTTT.

This clone was recorded once. Other DNA sequences in this specimen translate into the identical CDR3. V usage is TRBV5-6 and J usage is TRBJ1-1; perhaps TRBD1 as D (6 bases). The CDR3 is 12 amino acids. V lost 4 bases, J lost 5 bases, and 9 bases lay in between. Germline V lookup: CDR1 SGHDT, CDR2 YYEEEE. The CDR3 sequence is CASSLRGTEAFF. The DNA of the CDR3 is TGTGCCAGCAGCCTCAGGGGAACTGAAGCTTTCTTT.

The rearrangement uses TRBV13 and TRBJ2-1; the D gene is possibly TRBD1 (5 bases). With 2 bases removed from V and 2 bases from J, the gap between germline ends came to 25 bases. Germline loops: CDR1 PRHDT, CDR2 FYEKMQ (reference sequence). The CDR3 has 20 residues. Here the CDR3 DNA reads TGTGCCAGCAGCTTAAGCCCCCTATGGACATGGATGGTGACCTACAATGAGCAGTTCTTC. It codes for CASSLSPLWTWMVTYNEQFF.

V and J are TRBV2 and TRBJ1-3; D perhaps matches TRBD1 (5 bases). Germline values: CDR1 SNHLY, CDR2 FYNNEI. Trimming left V 4 bases short and J 4 bases short, with 11 bases between. This CDR3 has 14 amino acids. CDR3 sequence: CASSVGRQGNTIYF. Written as DNA, the CDR3 is TGTGCCAGCAGTGTCGGGCGACAGGGAAACACCATATATTTT.

V and J are TRBV2 and TRBJ2-7; no definite D call. V gave up 7 bases and J gave up 8 bases, with 12 bases separating them. CDR1 SNHLY and CDR2 FYNNEI come from the germline V gene. The CDR3 sequence is 11 residues long. The chain's CDR3 is CASTRVGQQYF. The CDR3 nucleotides are TGTGCCAGCACCAGAGTGGGTCAGCAGTACTTC.

The CDR3 region has the DNA TGTGCCACCAGCAGCCCGACGCGGGGTGCCTATGGCTACACCTTC. It yields the protein CATSSPTRGAYGYTF. The chain carries TRBV15 and TRBJ1-2, with no clear D. The length of the CDR3 is 15 residues. Germline CDR1 reads LNHNV; CDR2 reads YYDKDF (reference sequence). The V and J ends lost 3 bases and 4 bases respectively, with 15 bases between them. The full variable domain, with the rest looked up from reference TRBV15 and TRBJ1-2, is DAMVIQNPRYQVTQFGKPVTLSCSQTLNHNVMYWYQQKSSQAPKLLFHYYDKDFNNEADTPDNFQSRRPNTSFCFLDIRSPGLGDTAMYLCATSSPTRGAYGYTFGSGTRLTVV.

This clone came up once. CDR3 loop: CASSQGWISLYNEQFF. Written as DNA, the CDR3 is TGCGCCAGCAGCCAAGGATGGATAAGCCTCTACAATGAGCAGTTCTTC. The chain has TRBV4-1 and TRBJ2-1; D gene ambiguous. The CDR3 is made up of 16 amino acids. The V end was cut by 1 base, the J end by 3 bases, with 13 bases between. Germline V CDR1 and CDR2: MGHRA, YSYEKL.

The CDR3 nucleotides are TGCGCCAGCAGCCAAGTGGACATGGGATTCACAGATACGCAGTATTTT. Translating gives CASSQVDMGFTDTQYF. The gene calls are TRBV4-1 and TRBJ2-3, with D maybe TRBD1 (5 bases). Trimming took 1 base from V and 2 from J, leaving 13 bases between them. The CDR3 has 16 residues. The germline V gene encodes CDR1 MGHRA and CDR2 YSYEKL.

This clone came up a few times. V gene TRBV2 combines with J gene TRBJ1-6; no definite D call. V lost 4 bases to trimming and J lost 7 bases, with 11 bases between them. Germline V gene lookup returns CDR1 SNHLY and CDR2 FYNNEI. CDR3 length: 14 amino acids. The CDR3 DNA sequence: TGTGCCAGCAGTGTAGAGGGTCCGAATTCACCCCTCCACTTT. This codes for CASSVEGPNSPLHF.

This chain connects TRBV9 to TRBJ2-3; D may be TRBD1 or TRBD2 (5 bases each). The germline V gene has CDR1 SGDLS and CDR2 YYNGEE. The length of the CDR3 is 15 residues. Trimming left V 8 bases short and J 2 bases short, with 18 bases between. CDR3 loop: CASTLGVVPTDTQYF. In DNA, the CDR3 is TGTGCCAGTACCCTGGGGGTAGTCCCCACAGATACGCAGTATTTT.

This chain connects TRBV5-1 to TRBJ2-3; D remains unclear. This CDR3 comprises 12 residues. The V and J ends lost 5 bases and 4 bases respectively, with 8 bases between them. CDR1 and CDR2 from the germline V gene are SGHRS and YFSETQ. The DNA for the CDR3 is TGCGCCAGCAGGGTAGCTCCAGATACGCAGTATTTT. This encodes CASRVAPDTQYF.

The chain links TRBV9 to TRBJ2-3; possibly TRBD2 for D (6 bases). Germline V gene data show CDR1 as SGDLS and CDR2 as YYNGEE. The CDR3 consists of 20 residues. V was shortened by 0 bases and J by 0 bases, with 23 bases between the two germline ends. CDR3 residues: CASSVATSRRLFSSTDTQYF. In nucleotides, the CDR3 is TGTGCCAGCAGCGTAGCAACTAGCCGCCGCCTTTTCTCTAGCACAGATACGCAGTATTTT.

DNA of the CDR3: TGTGCCAGCAGTGAAGCGGGTGGGACTAGCATCAATGAGCAGTTCTTC. Its translation is CASSEAGGTSINEQFF. The chain employs TRBV6-1 and TRBJ2-1; 9 positions agree with TRBD2. V was pared by 0 bases and J by 6 bases, with 6 bases of the junction left unmatched. Germline CDR1 MNHNS, CDR2 SASEGT. The CDR3 has 16 amino acids.